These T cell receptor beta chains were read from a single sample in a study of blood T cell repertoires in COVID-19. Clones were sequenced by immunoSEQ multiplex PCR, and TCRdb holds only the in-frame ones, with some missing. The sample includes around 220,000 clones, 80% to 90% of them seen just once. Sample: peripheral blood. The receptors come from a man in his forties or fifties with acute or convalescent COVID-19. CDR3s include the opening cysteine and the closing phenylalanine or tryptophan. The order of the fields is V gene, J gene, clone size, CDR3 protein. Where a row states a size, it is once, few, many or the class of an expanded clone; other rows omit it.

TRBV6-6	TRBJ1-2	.	CASSYSAIGLYGYTF
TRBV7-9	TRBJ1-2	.	CASSLDLSRPSIYGYTF
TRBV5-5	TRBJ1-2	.	CASSLEPSGGYTF
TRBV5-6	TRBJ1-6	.	CASSFFDRTGVSPLHF
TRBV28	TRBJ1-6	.	CASRPGQRSPLHF
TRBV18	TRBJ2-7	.	CASSPLRFGTESGRTYEQYF
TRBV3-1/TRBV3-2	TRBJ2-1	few	CASSPPPTSGVDSSYNEQFF
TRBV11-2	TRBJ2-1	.	CASSSGQRAYNEQFF
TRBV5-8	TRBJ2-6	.	CASSLRQVFSGANVLTF
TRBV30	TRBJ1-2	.	CAWSVGRGYTF
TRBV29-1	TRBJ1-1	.	CSVEVWARAVNTEAFF
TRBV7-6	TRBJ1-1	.	CASSSTRGSDTEAFF
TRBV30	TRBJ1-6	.	CAWSPRTGMFSPLHF
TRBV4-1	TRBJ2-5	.	CASAPGGGGETQYF
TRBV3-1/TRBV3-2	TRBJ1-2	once	CASSQGQGVYGYTF
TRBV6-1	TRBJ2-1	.	CASSGPGTSGGDNEQFF
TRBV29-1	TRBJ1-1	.	CSAAPWGQGVAFF
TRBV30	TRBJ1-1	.	CAWSVSGWTEAFF
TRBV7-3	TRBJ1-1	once	CASSSGLRNTEAFF
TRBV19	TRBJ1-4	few	CASSIEATSSEKLFF
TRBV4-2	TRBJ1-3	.	CASRLTGGEDTIYF
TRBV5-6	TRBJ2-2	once	CASSPSFWTASVGELFF
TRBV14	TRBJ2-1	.	CASSQVRRASQFF
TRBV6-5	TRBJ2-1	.	CASSSRGYNEQFF
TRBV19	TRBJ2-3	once	CASSNRVSTTDTQYF
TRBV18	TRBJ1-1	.	CASSRGSAGKYTEAFF
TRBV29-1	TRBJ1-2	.	CSVEGADSNYGYTF
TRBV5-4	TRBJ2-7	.	CASSFGTGAYEQYF
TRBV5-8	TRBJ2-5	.	CASSIGQSQETQYF
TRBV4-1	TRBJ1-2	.	CASRQQGPGFGYTF
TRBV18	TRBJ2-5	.	CASANLGGEGETQYF
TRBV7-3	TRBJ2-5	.	CASSWTSGGQETQYF
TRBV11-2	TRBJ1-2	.	CASSHWTVSDYGYTF
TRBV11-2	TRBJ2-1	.	CASSRAGADNEQFF
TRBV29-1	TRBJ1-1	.	CSGGTANTEAFF
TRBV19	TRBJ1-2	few	CASSISGQRYYGYTF
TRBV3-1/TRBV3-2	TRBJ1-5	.	CASSRQGAQPQHF
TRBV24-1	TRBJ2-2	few	CATSDPRQGNTGELFF
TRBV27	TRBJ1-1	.	CASSSDRVNTEAFF
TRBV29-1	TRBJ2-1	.	CSAAGGEGYNEQFF
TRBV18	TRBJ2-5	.	CASSALSGGGETQYF
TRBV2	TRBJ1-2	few	CASSATGQGALYGYTF
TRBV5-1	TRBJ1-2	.	CASSSGGGINGYTF
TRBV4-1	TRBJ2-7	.	CASSQDTGRSSYEQYF
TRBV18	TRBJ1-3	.	CASSDRVFSGNTIYF
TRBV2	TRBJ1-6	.	CASKIGEGLNSPLHF
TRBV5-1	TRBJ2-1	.	CASSLAGTGTHNEQFF
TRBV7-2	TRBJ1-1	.	CASNLRGRSEAFF
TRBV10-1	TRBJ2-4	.	CASSESGVNKNIQYF
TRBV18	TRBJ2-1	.	CASSPPMGGTGHNEQFF
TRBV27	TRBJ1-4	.	CASSLSGRVREKLFF
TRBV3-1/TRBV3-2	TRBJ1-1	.	CASSQDRPNTEAFF
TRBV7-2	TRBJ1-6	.	CASSLQPGAYNSPLHF
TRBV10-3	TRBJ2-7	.	CAISEGVYEQYF
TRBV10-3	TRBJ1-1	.	CAISEKQTGGTEAFF